This T cell receptor beta chain was identified in a study of T-cell memory formation after mild COVID-19. Overall study context: The study found TCR clusters largely donor specific. Study conclusions and caveats: Clones that contracted clustered mainly in CM and EM if CD4+ and in EMRA if CD8+.

The germline V gene has CDR1 SGHVS and CDR2 FQNEAQ. The CDR3 covers 17 residues. With 3 bases removed from V and 3 bases from J, the gap between germline ends came to 21 bases. This clonotype was seen many times. Antigen specificity is unknown. Sample barcodes and UMIs were carried by the TCR alpha and TCR beta cDNA libraries that 5'RACE generated with constant-segment primers. TCRdb reanalysed the 5' RACE reads using MiXCR and keeps one entry per CDR3 protein. This table holds 110,000 to 150,000 distinct CDR3 sequences, 13% to 15% found once. The genes are TRBV7-8 and TRBJ2-7, with D perhaps TRBD1 or TRBD2 (6 bases each). The sequenced sample was PBMCs or a T cell subset sorted from them (not recorded which). This sequence originates from an adult woman who had mild COVID-19 (a few samples of this study predate the infection). Cell type and time point are not known. The CDR3: CASSFFRKGEALYEQYF. Here the CDR3 DNA reads TGTGCCAGCAGCTTCTTCCGCAAGGGGGAGGCCCTCTACGAGCAGTACTTC.